This T cell receptor (beta chain) was captured by sequencing in a study of technical replicates of blood from four donors. Here immunoSEQ multiplex PCR was the method, and the copy in TCRdb shows in-frame clones only, minus some. The data contain roughly 50,000 clones, about 94% of them singletons. The ends lost 6 bases at V and 0 bases at J; junction bases unmatched: 7. There are 16 residues in the CDR3. Germline CDR1 ENHRY, CDR2 SYGVKD. V gene TRBV10-3 combines with J gene TRBJ2-3; 9 bases match TRBD1. Sequencing was done on a sample of PBMCs. The origin of this receptor is a human donor in good health. Some clones in this sample may be carry-over from other donors' samples. CDR3 in DNA: TGTGCCATCAGCGGGACAGGGAGCCTTAGCACAGATACGCAGTATTTT. Protein sequence: CAISGTGSLSTDTQYF.